This T cell receptor (beta chain) stems from a study of early stage breast cancer tumors (dated by TCRdb to about 2017). Notes on the research overall: Of the roughly 17 invasive breast tumors, about a dozen were found to be estrogen receptor-positive, progesterone receptor-positive and HER2-negative. A read coverage of roughly 10-fold per sample was achieved on average. Across all samples, some 2.8 million templates representing roughly 1 million unique clonotypes were detected. Of the roughly 12 ER+/PR+/HER2- tumors, eight were classified as invasive ductal carcinomas and four as invasive lobular carcinomas.

The study profiled bulk TCR beta-chain repertoires in matched peripheral blood, tumor and adjacent normal breast tissue taken from approximately 15 patients with early-stage breast cancer. Before surgery, whole blood (about 4.5-11 mL) was collected into EDTA tubes and processed within 2 hours. Ficoll-Paque centrifugation in SepMate-50 tubes was used to isolate peripheral blood mononuclear cells. PBMCs were cryopreserved in aliquots of about 2 to 4 million cells in roughly 90% FBS with roughly 10% DMSO and kept in liquid nitrogen. Genomic DNA was extracted with the Qiagen AllPrep DNA/RNA Mini kit. The germline V gene provides CDR1 LGHNT and CDR2 FRNRAP. Reading from cysteine to phenylalanine, the CDR3 counts 16 amino acids. The sequence is cut down to CDR3 DNA, 48 bases in frame from base 1. The junction shows trimming of 4 bases on V and 2 bases on J, plus 18 bases between the germline ends. Every sample was amplified as two independent genomic DNA replicates, using 0.5 to 0.6 ug for blood and about 1.6 ug for tumor or normal breast. TCRB sequencing of genomic DNA was carried out with the ImmunoSeq Intro kit according to the manufacturer's instructions. Multiplex PCR was run for about 30 cycles using proprietary primers and spike-in control sequences for absolute quantification. An 87-bp fragment spanning the CDR3 and flanking V and J genes was sequenced with single-end 150-bp reads. Each lane of an Illumina MiSeq running version 3.0 chemistry carried seven multiplexed samples, with two replicates apiece. Per the original workflow: The vendor's proprietary pipeline processed the raw data and merged both replicates into a single result for each sample. Productive rearrangements sharing the V-gene family, CDR3 amino acid sequence and J-gene segment were defined as clonotypes. To compute clonality, the normalized Shannon entropy (Pielou evenness) of TCRB abundances was subtracted from 1. T cell density was estimated as total templates divided by the number of input cells, with the number of input cells inferred from the DNA input amount. Recon, run with its default parameters, was used to estimate overall repertoire diversity and clonality. Clonotypes with over 0.1% abundance in tumor and at least 32-fold higher abundance in tumor than in normal breast were defined as tumor-enriched. Entries here come from immuneACCESS through TCRdb and include only in-frame sequences with V and J called. Some clones fail to appear in such tables; in the studies checked, an unresolved V gene covers under half of the shortfall, and the cause of the remainder is unknown. V, J and clone size are those of that table, while D and trimming were read from the DNA. Counted in this sample were more than 60,000 clones; more than 60% of them appeared once. The ten top clones hold around 3.4% of the sample.

Turning to this clone: What antigen it recognizes has not been identified. Base quality data are lacking; no much larger clone is found one base away.

Study-wide conclusions, independent of this receptor: Analysis by tumor subtype was prevented by the small cohort size. Enriched TCRB sequences shared across patients were mostly commonly generated sequences, unlikely to play an important role in the tumor microenvironment. Compared with adjacent normal breast tissue, tumors had about 2.5-fold higher T cell density and higher clonality. Sequencing bulk genomic DNA from unsorted cells could not capture chain pairing or functional markers like CD4, CD8 and FOXP3. Repertoires from blood resembled normal breast more closely than tumor, and using blood as a reference for each tissue separated tumor from normal in 14 of 16 patients.

Sequencing input: blood. This sequence uses TRBV12-5 and TRBJ2-7; the D gene is possibly TRBD1, with 5 bases matching. The receptor comes from a person in their 60s with breast cancer. The CDR3 reads CASGSTLEGAPYEQYF. The sequenced DNA: TGTGCTAGTGGTTCCACCCTTGAAGGGGCCCCCTACGAGCAGTACTTC. Beyond the CDR3, the reference TRBV12-5 and TRBJ2-7 genes provide the residues; the full variable domain reads: DARVTQTPRHKVTEMGQEVTMRCQPILGHNTVFWYRQTMMQGLELLAYFRNRAPLDDSGMPKDRFSAEMPDATLATLKIQPSEPRDSAVYFCASGSTLEGAPYEQYFGPGTRLTVT.